This section outlines one T cell receptor (beta chain) sequence together with its context. Its antigen has not been determined. Per-nucleotide qualities are absent, and no much larger clonotype sits a single base away. Libraries were made using the immunoSEQ multiplex PCR assay. For the multiplex PCR, a mixture combining 60 forward primers for TCR Vbeta segments and 13 reverse primers for TCR Jbeta segments was used. A multiplex PCR assay on genomic DNA amplified the CDR3 region of rearranged TCR beta genes. The amplified TCR beta libraries were sequenced on the Illumina HiSeq System as 87-base-pair reads. Under the source paper's analysis protocol: In a later analysis, tens of millions of unique TCR beta chains were counted across the roughly 610 repertoires, and approximately 9.9 million of these chains were shared by at least two donors. A nearest-neighbor algorithm error-corrected the raw reads and collapsed the reads into unique sequences, merging closely related sequences to remove PCR and sequencing errors. To assign V, D and J gene segments, CDR3 sequences were aligned to IMGT reference sequences. Each retained sequence needed at least a six-nucleotide match to both a V gene segment and a J gene segment. Rearrangements were called productive when the CDR3 lacked stop codons and stayed in frame with V and J; all others were non-productive. Following IMGT convention, CDR3 was defined as the stretch from the second conserved V-encoded cysteine to the conserved J-encoded phenylalanine. In an earlier analysis of 500 to 650 of the donors, sequences lacking an unambiguous match to a single V gene segment were excluded. An earlier analysis of fewer than 750 of the donors called V segments functional above 56.7% productive rearrangements and segregating when the between-donor standard deviation exceeded 5%. A statistical classification framework was developed to diagnose cytomegalovirus status using the catalog of TCR beta chain sequences. In a later analysis, V and J genes were assigned by comparing TCR nucleotide sequences against IMGT/GENE-DB human TR gene sequences. In a later analysis, CDR3 sequences and most-parsimonious VDJ recombination scenarios were assigned using the TCRdist pipeline. In a later analysis, each TCR beta chain was defined by its CDR3 amino acid sequence together with its V-gene family, and reads lacking a unique V-gene family were excluded. To address suspected cross-contamination and a sequencing artifact, a later analysis removed 450 to 700 highly shared, low-generation-probability nucleotide sequences. In a later analysis, a clonal expansion index was calculated for each public chain from normalized within-repertoire ranks of inferred template counts. In a later analysis, generation probabilities were computed with a VDJ recombination model fitted to out-of-frame rearrangements, and the resulting probabilities were checked against IGoR. A later analysis scored TCR-TCR, TCR-HLA and TCR-CMV co-occurrence with hypergeometric tests, applying a repertoire-size bias correction to TCR pairs. In a later analysis, false discovery rates were estimated by permuting HLA or CMV assignments 20 times. A later analysis grouped co-occurring TCRs with DBSCAN, adding TCRdist sequence similarity when clustering within HLA-allele-positive subsets. Repertoires with fewer than 30,000 or more than 120,000 public chains, plus five repertoires with anomalous nucleotide sharing, were excluded from co-occurrence clustering. Imported from immuneACCESS, the table was reduced by TCRdb to in-frame sequences with V and J called. These copies leave out some clones; in studies compared against another copy, an unresolved V gene accounts for under half, and the cause of the remainder is not known. V, J and clone size are taken as reported in that table, and D and trimming were inferred from the DNA itself. The sample table records 110,000 to 150,000 clones; 78% of these occur just once. Clones ranked in the top ten supply about 2.5% of the sample.

This sample is drawn from a study of cytomegalovirus exposure and HLA in healthy donors (dated by TCRdb to about 2017). Study-level background: An earlier analysis of roughly 500 of the donors reported more than 250 Gb of sequence data and around 110 million unique TCR beta sequences from some 180 million T cells. All discovery cohort repertoires had been generated on a single sequencing platform. A handful of DR-DQ haplotypes were treated as single units for association and clustering because of strong linkage in the cohort. The number of donors typed differed by locus, with roughly 629-640 for A, B, C, DRB1 and DQB1, roughly 520 for DQA1, approximately 570 for DPA1, and over 400 for DPB1. Donor age, sex, ethnicity and CMV serostatus were compiled alongside the repertoire data. Roughly 300 gigabases of sequencing data and around 90 million unique TCR sequences made up an early release that covered over 550 HLA-typed donors. A separate validation cohort of 90 to 150 different subjects was used in addition to the 666-subject first cohort. Of the roughly 390 genotyped donors, 81% fell in the genetic ancestry cluster associated with self-reported Caucasian donors. Among about 400 genotyped donors of the cohort, an average of about 220,000 unique TCR beta nucleotide sequences was sequenced per donor, of which about 20% were non-productive. Rather than using new phenotypic data, the later analysis identified candidate immune exposures from TCR beta sequences and from how often those sequences occurred across donors. Using immunosequencing, the study profiled T cell repertoires from some 670 subjects and related those repertoires to cytomegalovirus serostatus. Class I and class II HLA loci were covered by the typing at four-digit resolution. To predict cytomegalovirus infection status, the study brought together high-throughput TCR immunosequencing, statistical association of individual TCRs with disease status, and machine learning. The study aimed to test whether cataloging public T cell receptors could reveal signatures of past pathogen exposure. Genome-wide SNP genotypes for about three fifths of the 666 donors were used in a later genetic analysis, which treated that subset as a discovery cohort. An earlier analysis of some 600 of the donors applied high-throughput TCR beta sequencing to assess whether each TCR beta V gene segment acted as functional or pseudogenic. A later analysis re-analyzed previously published TCR beta repertoires from roughly 690 donors and added high-resolution HLA genotyping to study TCR occurrence patterns. Results and caveats for the whole study, not just this receptor: Specific HLA alleles were associated with about 17,000 TCR beta sequences at a false discovery rate of 0.05 in a later analysis. Across donors, most TCR sequences were observed very rarely, whereas some public TCRs were present in many individuals. A later analysis found that HLA-associated TCR beta chains were more clonally expanded and had lower generation probabilities than equally common non-associated chains. The study listed 170 or so TCR beta chains as associated with cytomegalovirus. Presence/absence analyses assumed roughly uniform sequencing depth across donors, an assumption that may not hold. An association between a missense DCLRE1C variant and V-gene and J-gene trimming of TCR beta chains was found in a later genetic analysis and replicated in an independent cohort. A few of the identified cytomegalovirus-associated TCR beta chains were confirmed in vitro to be specific for cytomegalovirus antigens. Cytomegalovirus status was reported to be diagnosed by the classifier with high specificity and sensitivity in both the original and validation cohorts. The cohort was sequenced for TCR beta chains only, and without alpha or paired-chain data the features that could be detected were limited. Because counts were too low, some 17 rarely observed V segments, including chromosome 9 orphons, were left out of the earlier analysis of a few hundred of the donors. A further reported finding was that TCR beta sequences accurately predicted the HLA-A and HLA-B alleles for most subjects in the first cohort. CMV serostatus was the only immune exposure information available for the cohort. Broadly in line with IMGT annotations, most TCR beta V segments showed up in productive rearrangements about 87% or about 30% of the time in an earlier analysis of several hundred of the donors. In a later analysis, TCR association rates were found to vary across HLA loci, with the most associated TCRs seen for DRB1 alleles and the fewest for HLA-C alleles. Several of the top co-occurrence clusters appeared to be linked to parvovirus B19, influenza, CMV and Epstein-Barr virus, according to a later analysis. In a later analysis, most CMV-associated TCR beta chains were found to appear HLA-restricted, with HLA associations seemingly driven largely by CMV exposure. Some IMGT-functional V segments, including TRBV6-2 and TRBV6-3, could not be told apart with the 87-base-pair reads, so those segments were excluded. A cluster of highly shared sequence variants was judged likely to be a technical artifact of the sequencing pipeline. According to the authors, the approach could potentially be generalized to other disease states and immunological phenotypes. Strong co-occurrence of HLA alleles, especially DR and DQ, made assigning TCR associations to individual alleles difficult. According to a later genetic analysis, donors in an Asian-associated ancestry cluster had fewer N-insertions in productive TCRs than the roughly 670-donor mean. Because some donors lacked HLA typing at each locus, the association tests relied only on the typed subset. Linkage disequilibrium might explain the correlated functional status among segregating V segments, but an unknown experimental factor could not be excluded.

The cohort comprised around 700 healthy bone marrow donors. At the time of sampling, every cohort member was nominally healthy, though immune exposures that went unrecorded were likely present. The donor tested CMV seronegative and was one of the 352 seronegative cohort members. A peripheral blood sample was collected from each donor, and TCR beta sequencing was performed on peripheral blood mononuclear cells. The Qiagen DNeasy Blood Extraction Kit was used to extract genomic DNA from the blood cell samples. Per the germline V gene, MNHEY is the CDR1 and SVGAGI is the CDR2. V loses 8 bases at its end and J loses 6 bases; junction bases beyond the gene matches: 10. From its cysteine to its phenylalanine, the CDR3 spans 15 amino acids. The sequence is cut down to CDR3 DNA, 45 bases in frame from base 1.

Sequencing was performed on PBMCs. The sequence was collected from a male donor in good health and CMV-seronegative. The chain employs TRBV6-5 and TRBJ2-2, with TRBD1 matching 9 junction bases. The CDR3 loop reads CASRTGQGLPGELFF. The sequence in DNA is TGTGCCAGCCGGACGGGACAGGGATTACCCGGGGAGCTGTTTTTT.